The clone carrying this T cell receptor beta chain was observed once. Per the original data handling: It was from reference gene primer amplification that nucleated cell counts were estimated. TCRdb's table, derived via immunoSEQ multiplex PCR, lists solely in-frame clones and lacks some. V and J calls and clone size are copied from that table; D and trimming were computed from the DNA. The sample holds more than 110,000 clones; 85% are singletons and the top ten take 2.5% to 3%. Trimming took off 1 base at V and 9 bases at J, with 15 bases between the two ends. Germline-derived CDR1 and CDR2 are GTSNPN and SVGIG (reference sequence). CDR3 length: 14 amino acids. The data stem from a study of blood T cell repertoires in COVID-19. Study-level information: COVID-19 samples collected from the United States, Italy and Spain covered acute and convalescent phases. PBMCs, B-cell-depleted T cells, or T cells provided the cDNA or gDNA that made up the material.

The chain has TRBV30 and TRBJ1-4, with D possibly matching TRBD1 (5 bases). The TCR was taken from a man between 50 and 59 years old with acute or convalescent COVID-19. The specimen sequenced was peripheral blood. CDR3 DNA sequence: TGTGCCTGGAGTGAAGGCAGGGAACTACAAAAACTGTTTTTT. Translation: CAWSEGRELQKLFF.